This section outlines one T cell receptor delta chain sequence together with its context. This entry comes from a study of gamma-delta T cells after stem cell transplantation. TCRdb re-called the RT-PCR reads via CATT. The data contain about 1,300 delta-chain clones, around a sixth of them singletons. CDR1 GEAIGNYY and CDR2 EKD come from the germline V gene. The junction had 24 bases not matched to a gene; V was cut back by 3 bases and J by 2 bases. There are 21 residues in the CDR3. The source of this sequence is a human donor. It is not recorded whose cells these are; they may come from a transplant donor. The chain couples TRDV2 to TRDJ1; TRDD3 aligns across 9 bases. The sequenced sample consisted of gamma-delta T cells. Written as DNA, the CDR3 is TGTGCCTGTGACCCGATCCTATCTGCGGGCCTTACTGGGGGAGCAACCGATAAACTCATCTTT. It translates to CACDPILSAGLTGGATDKLIF.